This T cell receptor (beta chain) was sequenced for a study of blood T cell repertoires in COVID-19. The overall study: Specimens from acute and convalescent COVID-19 originated in the United States, Italy and Spain.

Assay: immunoSEQ multiplex PCR; the TCRdb copy retains only in-frame clones and omits some. The top ten clones hold less than 11% of a sample with 200,000 or so clones, approximately 80% of them seen once. Germline V gene sequence: CDR1 SGHTA, CDR2 FQGNSA. V dropped 0 bases and J dropped 5 bases, with 10 bases sitting between them. The CDR3 runs 15 residues. Source material: peripheral blood. V usage is TRBV7-2 and J usage is TRBJ1-4; no definite D call. This clonotype was sampled from an elderly woman with acute or convalescent COVID-19. In DNA form, the CDR3 reads TGTGCCAGCAGCTTAGCGACACAGCAGAATGAAAAACTGTTTTTT. This sequence encodes CASSLATQQNEKLFF.